Below are 30 T cell receptor beta chains sequenced from a single sample in a study of T-cell memory formation after mild COVID-19. Using its own MiXCR run on the 5' RACE reads, TCRdb lists one record per CDR3 protein. There are over 150,000 distinct CDR3 sequences in the sample; 10% to 15% occur only once, and 3% to 4% lies in the top ten. The specimen was PBMCs or a T cell subset sorted from them (not recorded which). Receptors were obtained from a man aged 18 to 29 who had mild COVID-19 (a few samples of this study predate the infection). Cell type and time point are not known.

This chain joins TRBV7-9 and TRBJ2-5; weak D call: TRBD2 (6 bases). Germline V gives CDR1 SEHNR, CDR2 FQNEAQ (reference sequence). The CDR3 contains 14 residues. V was pared by 0 bases and J by 7 bases, with 12 bases between. The CDR3 bases are TGTGCCAGCAGCTTAGCCGGGGCGGGAAGGACCCAGTACTTC. It translates to CASSLAGAGRTQYF.

The rearrangement links TRBV15 to TRBJ2-1; TRBD2 agrees at 9 bases. Per germline, CDR1 LNHNV and CDR2 YYDKDF (reference sequence). V trimming: 1 base; J trimming: 13 bases; junction bases outside the gene matches: 8. This CDR3 is 14 amino acids long. CDR3 sequence (DNA): TGTGCCACCAGCAGAGTCGGCGGGGGGGCGATTCAGTTCTTC. Its translation: CATSRVGGGAIQFF.

The V gene is TRBV6-2 or TRBV6-3, the J gene TRBJ1-5; 8 bases fit TRBD1. Germline-derived CDR1 and CDR2 are MNHEY and SVGEGT. Losses at the gene ends were 6 bases for V and 1 base for J; bases not matched to a gene: 8. CDR3 length: 16 amino acids. In DNA form, the CDR3 reads TGTGCCAGCAGACCCCGGACAGGGAGGAGCAATCAGCCCCAGCATTTT. This codes for CASRPRTGRSNQPQHF.

This clonotype was seen repeatedly, ten times or more. The CDR3 DNA reads as TGTGCCAGCAGTTACGGAGGTATAGCCAAAAACATTCAGTACTTC. This encodes CASSYGGIAKNIQYF. J is TRBJ2-4 and V is TRBV6-2 or TRBV6-3; weak D call: TRBD2 (5 bases). The germline gives CDR1 MNHEY, CDR2 SVGEGT. This CDR3 has 15 amino acids. The V end lost 2 bases, the J end lost 0 bases, and 8 bases lay between the germline ends.

In its sample, this clonotype was seen a few times. This chain joins TRBV6-5 and TRBJ2-7; 9 nucleotides agree with TRBD2. The J segment lost 6 bases and the V segment lost 6 bases, leaving 12 bases of the junction unmatched. This CDR3 contains 15 residues. Germline CDR1 reads MNHEY; CDR2 reads SVGAGI. This chain's CDR3 is CASRSSGETTAEQYV. The CDR3 DNA is TGTGCCAGCAGATCTAGCGGGGAGACTACGGCCGAGCAGTACGTC.

The chain couples TRBV4-2 to TRBJ1-2; D may be TRBD1 (5 bases). There are 14 residues in the CDR3. Germline V lookup: CDR1 LGHNA, CDR2 YNFKEQ. Trimming took off 1 base at V and 7 bases at J, with 13 bases between the two ends. The CDR3 nucleotides read TGTGCCAGCAGCCAAGTCGGGGGTCTGGGTGGCTACACCTTC. This encodes CASSQVGGLGGYTF.

This clonotype showed up just a few times. The V and J genes are TRBV20-1 and TRBJ2-3; TRBD2 is a possible D gene (5 bases). The length of the CDR3 is 15 residues. V lost 0 bases and J 0 bases, leaving 10 bases between the germline ends. The germline CDR1 and CDR2 sequences are DFQATT and SNEGSKA (reference sequence). Here the CDR3 reads CSARDLAASTDTQYF. DNA of the CDR3: TGCAGTGCTAGAGATCTAGCAGCCAGCACAGATACGCAGTATTTT.

This clonotype was observed a few times. The V call is TRBV13, the J call TRBJ2-7; TRBD1 matches at 8 bases. The CDR3 is made up of 13 amino acids. Germline V CDR1 and CDR2: PRHDT, FYEKMQ (reference sequence). V shed 2 bases, J shed 6 bases, and the junction held 3 bases outside the gene matches. This CDR3 reads CASSLQTGAEQYF. The CDR3 DNA reads as TGTGCCAGCAGCTTACAGACAGGGGCCGAGCAGTACTTC. The full variable domain, its missing parts supplied by reference TRBV13 and TRBJ2-7, is AAGVIQSPRHLIKEKRETATLKCYPIPRHDTVYWYQQGPGQDPQFLISFYEKMQSDKGSIPDRFSAQQFSDYHSELNMSSLELGDSALYFCASSLQTGAEQYFGPGTRLTVT.

V and J are TRBV5-1 and TRBJ2-5; 10 bases are a match to TRBD2. The CDR3 totals 15 residues. Germline assignment: CDR1 SGHRS and CDR2 YFSETQ. V was clipped by 0 bases and J by 5 bases; unmatched bases: 4. CDR3 in DNA: TGCGCCAGCAGCTTGGGGACTAGCGGCGTCGAGACCCAGTACTTC. Translation: CASSLGTSGVETQYF.

Many counts were recorded for this clonotype. This CDR3 is CASSWIGVGGELFF. Written as DNA, the CDR3 is TGTGCCAGCAGTTGGATAGGGGTTGGCGGGGAGCTGTTTTTT. The rearrangement uses TRBV6-5 and TRBJ2-2, with D perhaps matching TRBD1 (5 bases). The germline V gene has CDR1 MNHEY and CDR2 SVGAGI. This CDR3 spans 14 amino acids. Trimming removed 4 bases from V and 7 bases from J, with 13 bases in between.

This clonotype has only a few counts. The V call is TRBV11-1, the J call TRBJ1-1; D gene uncertain. Germline V CDR1 and CDR2: SGHAT, FQDESV (reference sequence). Deletions cut 1 base from V and 1 base from J, with 7 bases between. The CDR3 contains 14 residues. The CDR3 loop reads CASSLDGWNTEAFF. The DNA of the CDR3 is TGTGCCAGCAGCTTAGACGGATGGAACACTGAAGCTTTCTTT. The full variable domain, its missing parts supplied by reference TRBV11-1 and TRBJ1-1, is EAEVAQSPRYKITEKSQAVAFWCDPISGHATLYWYRQILGQGPELLVQFQDESVVDDSQLPKDRFSAERLKGVDSTLKIQPAELGDSAMYLCASSLDGWNTEAFFGQGTRLTVV.

This clonotype was counted a single time. The missing conserved phenylalanine or tryptophan at the end of this CDR3 makes a read error likely. This chain joins TRBV6-1 and TRBJ2-5; TRBD2 matches 8 bases. The CDR3 is 14 amino acids. Germline V CDR1 and CDR2: MNHNS, SASEGT. Trimming took 7 bases from V and 1 from J; bases not matched to a gene: 5. CDR3 bases: TGTGCCAGCATCGGGGGGGCCTTCCAAGAGACCCAGTACTTA. Amino acid sequence: CASIGGAFQETQYL.

This chain connects TRBV7-2 to TRBJ2-2; D is ambiguous. Germline V gene sequence: CDR1 SGHTA, CDR2 FQGNSA. CDR3 size: 14 residues. V lost 5 bases and J 7 bases, leaving 14 bases between the germline ends. The CDR3 protein is CASSKSYWVGELFF. CDR3 DNA: TGTGCCAGCAGCAAAAGCTATTGGGTCGGGGAGCTGTTTTTT. The entire variable domain, with the rest obtained from reference TRBV7-2 and TRBJ2-2, is as follows: GAGVSQSPSNKVTEKGKDVELRCDPISGHTALYWYRQSLGQGLEFLIYFQGNSAPDKSGLPSDRFSAERTGGSVSTLTIQRTQQEDSAVYLCASSKSYWVGELFFGEGSRLTVL.

V is TRBV5-5 and J is TRBJ1-1; D remains unclear. The CDR3 spans 14 residues. CDR1 is SGHKS, CDR2 YYEKEE, per germline (reference sequence). V lost 3 bases and J lost 2, with 11 bases in between. The CDR3 DNA reads as TGTGCCAGCAGCTCCTCGAGGCAAAACACTGAAGCTTTCTTT. This translates into CASSSSRQNTEAFF.

In this sample, this clonotype turned up a few times. V usage is TRBV7-3 and J usage is TRBJ1-1, with no clear D. Germline V gives CDR1 SGHTA, CDR2 FQGTGA. This CDR3 spans 13 amino acids. The V gene lost 0 bases and the J gene lost 0 bases, with 2 bases spanning the gap. The CDR3 bases are TGTGCCAGCAGCTTAACTTTGAACACTGAAGCTTTCTTT. It encodes CASSLTLNTEAFF.

This clonotype occurred many times. V and J are TRBV7-2 and TRBJ1-5, with a tentative D call TRBD1 (6 bases). Germline assignment: CDR1 SGHTA and CDR2 FQGNSA. V lost 5 bases and J lost 3, with 14 bases in between. This CDR3 region has 15 residues. This CDR3 is CASSLTGTNNQPQHF. DNA of the CDR3: TGTGCCAGCAGCCTCACCGGGACAAACAATCAGCCCCAGCATTTT.

This clonotype was detected only a few times. The V and J genes are TRBV20-1 and TRBJ2-3, with 7 bases matching TRBD2. This CDR3 region has 14 residues. V lost 6 bases, J lost 2 bases, and 8 bases stayed unmatched. The germline CDR1 and CDR2 sequences are DFQATT and SNEGSKA (reference sequence). The CDR3 coding sequence is TGCAGTGCCTCGAGCGGGACCTACACAGATACGCAGTATTTT. It codes for CSASSGTYTDTQYF.

The chain links TRBV5-6 to TRBJ2-1, with D uncertain. V was shortened by 4 bases and J by 2 bases, with 16 bases between the two germline ends. CDR1 and CDR2 (germline): SGHDT, YYEEEE. This CDR3 has 16 amino acids. The CDR3 nucleotides are TGTGCCAGCAGCAAGGTACGGGTTTCCACCTACAATGAGCAGTTCTTC. Translated, it gives CASSKVRVSTYNEQFF.

The V gene is TRBV6-5, the J gene TRBJ1-6; maybe TRBD1 (5 bases). V was pared by 6 bases and J by 5 bases, with 11 bases between. This CDR3 is 14 amino acids long. Per germline, CDR1 MNHEY and CDR2 SVGAGI. CDR3 sequence reads: CASRPGRDNSPLHF. CDR3 nucleotides: TGTGCCAGCAGACCGGGACGGGATAATTCACCCCTCCACTTT.

This chain links TRBV5-1 with TRBJ1-4; tentative D call: TRBD1 (6 bases). CDR1 and CDR2 (germline): SGHRS, YFSETQ. V gave up 7 bases and J gave up 2 bases, with 15 bases separating them. This CDR3 comprises 15 residues. This chain's CDR3 is CASGPEGGTNEKLFF. The CDR3 coding sequence is TGCGCCAGCGGGCCTGAAGGGGGTACTAATGAAAAACTGTTTTTT.

J is TRBJ2-1 and V is TRBV10-3; 9 bases agree with TRBD1. CDR3 length: 13 amino acids. Germline V gene data show CDR1 as ENHRY and CDR2 as SYGVKD. The J segment lost 7 bases and the V segment lost 7 bases, leaving 5 bases of the junction unmatched. The CDR3 here is CAIMPGQGNEQFF. The CDR3 coding sequence is TGTGCCATCATGCCGGGACAGGGTAATGAGCAGTTCTTC.

This clonotype was detected only a few times. The chain recombines TRBV4-3 with TRBJ2-4; D gene unclear. The CDR3 runs to 15 residues. Germline values: CDR1 LGHNA, CDR2 YSLEER. Trimming removed 0 bases at V and 0 bases at J, with 6 bases between. The CDR3 region is CASSQDSIAKNIQYF. CDR3 sequence (DNA): TGCGCCAGCAGCCAAGATTCAATAGCCAAAAACATTCAGTACTTC.

This clonotype was counted between two and nine times. The chain links TRBV12-3 or TRBV12-4 to TRBJ2-3; D might be TRBD2 (7 bases). This CDR3 has 15 residues. The germline V and J ends were trimmed by 1 base and 8 bases, with 16 bases remaining between them. CDR3 sequence: CASSLGGGLFGTQYF. Written as DNA, the CDR3 is TGTGCCAGCAGTTTAGGGGGGGGGCTGTTTGGTACGCAGTATTTT.

J is TRBJ2-3 and V is TRBV5-1; TRBD1 matches at 9 bases. Germline CDR1 and CDR2: SGHRS and YFSETQ. CDR3 length equals 16 residues. The V gene end was trimmed by 3 bases and the J gene end by 0 bases; junction bases not matched to a gene: 5. The CDR3 region is CASSSPGTGSTDTQYF. DNA for the CDR3: TGCGCCAGCAGCTCGCCCGGGACAGGGAGCACAGATACGCAGTATTTT.

There are many counts of this clonotype. The DNA of the CDR3 is TGCAGTGCTAGAGTCGACCCTAACTACGAGCAGTACTTC. Encoded protein: CSARVDPNYEQYF. The chain combines TRBV20-1 with TRBJ2-7; D call uncertain. V shed 1 base and J shed 3 bases, with 10 bases lying between them. Germline CDR1 reads DFQATT; CDR2 reads SNEGSKA (reference sequence). The CDR3 extends over 13 amino acids.

This chain joins TRBV5-4 and TRBJ2-1, with 7 bases identical to TRBD1. After removal of 2 bases from V and 3 bases from J, the junction contained 5 bases not matched to a gene. This CDR3 is 15 amino acids long. Germline V gene sequence: CDR1 SGHNT, CDR2 YYREEE (reference sequence). The CDR3 loop is CASSLRQGVYNEQFF. The CDR3, as DNA: TGTGCCAGCAGCTTAAGGCAGGGGGTCTACAATGAGCAGTTCTTC.

The chain links TRBV29-1 to TRBJ2-3, with D unclear. The V gene's germline CDR1 is SQVTM and CDR2 ANQGSEA. The CDR3 is 13 amino acids. V was cut by 5 bases and J by 2 bases, with 11 bases left in between. CDR3 in DNA: TGCAGCGTTAAGAGACGGATCACAGATACGCAGTATTTT. Translated: CSVKRRITDTQYF.

The V gene is TRBV20-1, the J gene TRBJ2-7, with 9 nucleotides matching TRBD1. V lost 2 bases to trimming and J lost 4 bases; unmatched junction nucleotides: 6. The germline gives CDR1 DFQATT, CDR2 SNEGSKA (reference sequence). The CDR3 covers 14 residues. CDR3 residues: CSARLDRGVYEQYF. Here the CDR3 DNA reads TGCAGTGCTAGATTGGACAGGGGCGTATACGAGCAGTACTTC.

This clonotype was counted between two and nine times. The rearrangement links TRBV19 to TRBJ1-1, with D perhaps TRBD1 (6 bases). Trimming removed 4 bases from V and 0 bases from J, with 18 bases in between. Germline V lookup: CDR1 LNHDA, CDR2 SQIVND (reference sequence). The length of the CDR3 is 17 residues. In nucleotides, the CDR3 is TGTGCCAGTAGTAAACAGGGAATTTGGGGAATGAACACTGAAGCTTTCTTT. Encoded protein: CASSKQGIWGMNTEAFF.

The V and J genes are TRBV2 and TRBJ2-1; no clear D gene. The germline CDR1 and CDR2 sequences are SNHLY and FYNNEI. Trimming shortened V by 5 bases and J by 12 bases, and 17 bases separated the two germline ends. There are 13 residues in the CDR3. The CDR3 DNA is TGTGCCAGCAGTCCTACCCCTGACGGTGGGCAGTTCTTC. It yields the protein CASSPTPDGGQFF.